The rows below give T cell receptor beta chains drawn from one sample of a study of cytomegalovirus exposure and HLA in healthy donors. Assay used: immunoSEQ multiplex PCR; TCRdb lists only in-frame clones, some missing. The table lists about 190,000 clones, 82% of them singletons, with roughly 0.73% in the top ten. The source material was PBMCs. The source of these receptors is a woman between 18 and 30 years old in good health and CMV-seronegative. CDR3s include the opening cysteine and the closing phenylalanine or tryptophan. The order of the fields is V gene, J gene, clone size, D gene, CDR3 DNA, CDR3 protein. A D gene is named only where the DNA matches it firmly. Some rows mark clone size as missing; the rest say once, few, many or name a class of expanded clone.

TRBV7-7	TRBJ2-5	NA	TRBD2	TGTGCCAGCAGCCAGACTAGCGTCCGGGAGACCCAGTACTTC	CASSQTSVRETQYF
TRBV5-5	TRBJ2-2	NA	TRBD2	TGTGCCAGCAGCTTGATCCTAGCGGGTTCCACCGGGGAGCTGTTTTTT	CASSLILAGSTGELFF
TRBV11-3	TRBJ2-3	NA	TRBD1	TGTGCCAGCAGCCTAGGACAGGGAGTAACCGATACGCAGTATTTT	CASSLGQGVTDTQYF
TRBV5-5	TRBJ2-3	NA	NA	TGTGCCAGCACGGCACAGGGAGAGCAGTATTTT	CASTAQGEQYF
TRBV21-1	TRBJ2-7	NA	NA	TGTGCCAGCAGCCAGAGGACAGTCTCCTACGAGCAGTACTTC	CASSQRTVSYEQYF
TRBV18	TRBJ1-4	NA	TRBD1	TGTGCCAGCTCAGCCGGGACAGGGCATGAAAAACTGTTTTTT	CASSAGTGHEKLFF
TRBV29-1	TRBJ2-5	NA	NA	TGCAGCGTTGTAGCGACTCAAGAGACCCAGTACTTC	CSVVATQETQYF
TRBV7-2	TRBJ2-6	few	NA	TGTGCCAGCAGCTCCAAGGGGGTTCACACACCTGGGGCCAACGTCCTGACTTTC	CASSSKGVHTPGANVLTF
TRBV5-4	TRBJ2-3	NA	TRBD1	TGTGCCAGCAGCTTGGCCGGACAGGGCACAGATACGCAGTATTTT	CASSLAGQGTDTQYF
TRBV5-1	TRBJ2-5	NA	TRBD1	TGCGCCAGCAGCTTGGGTCGGGACAGGGGAGAGACCCAGTACTTC	CASSLGRDRGETQYF
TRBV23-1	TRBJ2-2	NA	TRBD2	TGCGCCCGCCTGGAGGGGAGGGTGGTAGACACCGGGGAGCTGTTTTTT	CARLEGRVVDTGELFF
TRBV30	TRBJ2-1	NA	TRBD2	TGTGCCTGGAGTCATCCGGGACTAGCGGGAATCGATGAGCAGTTCTTC	CAWSHPGLAGIDEQFF
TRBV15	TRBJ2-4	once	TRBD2	TGTGCCACCAGCAGAGATGGGGGGGTGGCCAAAAACATTCAGTACTTC	CATSRDGGVAKNIQYF
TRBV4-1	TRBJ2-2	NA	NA	TGCGCCAGCAGCCAAGATAAGGGGGGGCCTAACACCGGGGAGCTGTTTTTT	CASSQDKGGPNTGELFF
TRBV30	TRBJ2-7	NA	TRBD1	TGTGCCTGGAGCGGACAGGCAGCCTACGAGCAGTACTTC	CAWSGQAAYEQYF
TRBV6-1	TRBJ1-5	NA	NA	TGTGCCAGCAGTTCCCTACAGGGCCAGCCCCAGCATTTT	CASSSLQGQPQHF
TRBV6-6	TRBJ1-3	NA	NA	TGTGCCAGCAGTTACACGGGGATCGGAAACACCATATATTTT	CASSYTGIGNTIYF
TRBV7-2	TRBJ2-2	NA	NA	TGTGCCAGCAGCCAGGCGGGGTCCGGGGAGCTGTTTTTT	CASSQAGSGELFF
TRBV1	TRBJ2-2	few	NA	TGCACCAGCAGCCAAGAGGAGGGGCCCGACACCGGGGAGCTGTTTTTT	CTSSQEEGPDTGELFF
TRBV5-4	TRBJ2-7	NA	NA	TGTGCCAGCAGCGAAAGGGGGAAAGTCCTTGACGAGCAGTACTTC	CASSERGKVLDEQYF
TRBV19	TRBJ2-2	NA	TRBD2	TGTGCCAGTAGTAGGGGGGGGAACACCGGGGAGCTGTTTTTT	CASSRGGNTGELFF
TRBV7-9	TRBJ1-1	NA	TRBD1	TGTGCCAGCACCGGGGACAGGATAAATCCTGAAGCTTTCTTT	CASTGDRINPEAFF
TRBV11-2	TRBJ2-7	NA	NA	TGTGCCAGCAGCTTAGGTTTAATGAGCTCCTACGAGCAGTACTTC	CASSLGLMSSYEQYF
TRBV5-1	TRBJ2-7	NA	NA	TGCGCCAGCAGCTTCGACAGAGAAGAGCAGTACTTC	CASSFDREEQYF
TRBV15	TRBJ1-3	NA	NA	TGTGCCACCAGCAGAGACTTAGGAAACACCATATATTTT	CATSRDLGNTIYF
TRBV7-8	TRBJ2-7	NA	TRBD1	TGTGCCAGCACCGAAGACAGGGTCCTCTACGAGCAGTACTTC	CASTEDRVLYEQYF
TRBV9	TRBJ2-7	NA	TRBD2	TGTGCCAGCAGCGCCGGGGGGTTCGACGAGCAGTACTTC	CASSAGGFDEQYF
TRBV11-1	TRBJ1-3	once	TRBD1	TGTGCCAGCAGACGGGACAGGGCAGGAAACACCATATATTTT	CASRRDRAGNTIYF
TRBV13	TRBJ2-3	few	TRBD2	TGTGCCAGCAGGCTAGCGGGAGCTAGCACAGATACGCAGTATTTT	CASRLAGASTDTQYF
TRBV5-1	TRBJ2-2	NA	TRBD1	TGCGCCAGCAGCAGAAAACAGGGGGCGAGTCGAATTACCGGGGAGCTGTTTTTT	CASSRKQGASRITGELFF
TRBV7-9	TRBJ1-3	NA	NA	TGTGCCAGCAGCTTAGGGGTTCCGGGTCCCTCTGGAAACACCATATATTTT	CASSLGVPGPSGNTIYF
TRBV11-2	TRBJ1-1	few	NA	TGTGCCAGCAGCTTAGGCGCCGGGAAAGCTTTCTTT	CASSLGAGKAFF
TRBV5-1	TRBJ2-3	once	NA	TGCGCCAGCAGCTCTACTAGTGGGCTCGATACGCAGTATTTT	CASSSTSGLDTQYF
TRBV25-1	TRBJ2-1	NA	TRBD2	TGTGCCAGCAGTGGAAGCCCCGGGACTAGCAGATACAATGAGCAGTTCTTC	CASSGSPGTSRYNEQFF
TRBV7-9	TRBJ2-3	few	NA	TGTGCCAGCAGCTTAGCGGCTAGTCCACCAGATACGCAGTATTTT	CASSLAASPPDTQYF
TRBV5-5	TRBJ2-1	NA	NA	TGTGCCAGCAGCTTTACAGGCCAGGGTGAGCAGTTCTTC	CASSFTGQGEQFF
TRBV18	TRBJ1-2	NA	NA	TGTGCCAGCTCACCAGGGGGCTCTCCCTCGCCTGGCTACACCTTC	CASSPGGSPSPGYTF
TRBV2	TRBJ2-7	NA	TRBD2	TGTGCCAGCAGAAGTAGCGGGATCTACGAGCAGTACTTC	CASRSSGIYEQYF
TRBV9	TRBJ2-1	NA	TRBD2	TGTGCCAGCAGCGGGACTAGCGGCTCCTACAATGAGCAGTTCTTC	CASSGTSGSYNEQFF